The 27 T cell receptor beta chains reported below all come from one sample, sequenced in a study of cytomegalovirus exposure and HLA in healthy donors. Primers: 60 Vbeta forward and 13 Jbeta reverse. Repertoires were generated with immunoSEQ multiplex PCR, while TCRdb's copy carries only in-frame clones and drops some. This sample has 130,000 to 150,000 clones, with around 84% found just once. The sample taken for sequencing was PBMCs. These TCRs come from a boy younger than 10 in good health and CMV-seronegative.

The chain joins TRBV4-3 to TRBJ2-7; 9 bases agree with TRBD1. J was trimmed by 3 bases and V by 1 base; bases with no gene match: 7. Germline V gene lookup returns CDR1 LGHNA and CDR2 YSLEER. This CDR3 region has 16 residues. CDR3 amino acids: CASSQGLGTGSYEQYF. The CDR3 nucleotides read TGCGCCAGCAGCCAAGGTTTAGGGACAGGGAGCTACGAGCAGTACTTC.

The chain has TRBV7-9 and TRBJ2-7; 11 bases fit TRBD1. Germline-derived CDR1 and CDR2 are SEHNR and FQNEAQ (reference sequence). J gave up 4 bases and V 1 base, and 3 bases lay outside the gene matches. The CDR3 is 15 residues long. CDR3 coding DNA: TGTGCCAGCAGCTTAGTGGGACAGGGGGGTTACGAGCAGTACTTC. Translating gives CASSLVGQGGYEQYF.

This clone has just one count. The rearrangement joins TRBV29-1 to TRBJ2-7; D possibly corresponds to TRBD2 (5 bases). The CDR3 is 15 amino acids. Germline V gene data show CDR1 as SQVTM and CDR2 as ANQGSEA. With 1 base removed from V and 2 bases from J, the gap between germline ends came to 15 bases. The CDR3 loop is CSVEAGGLDAYEQYF. CDR3 DNA sequence: TGCAGCGTTGAAGCAGGAGGATTGGACGCCTACGAGCAGTACTTC.

With regard to this clone: The germline gene is not matched at one end of the junction; a read error may be the cause. The chain is built from TRBV5-1 and TRBJ2-1; TRBD1 is a possible D gene (5 bases). Germline-derived CDR1 and CDR2 are SGHRS and YFSETQ. The CDR3 has 13 residues. The CDR3 here is CASSRTGLNGQFF. The CDR3 region has the DNA TGCGCCAGCAGCCGTACAGGTTTGAATGGGCAGTTCTTC. The variable domain in full, completed from reference TRBV5-1 and TRBJ2-1, reads KAGVTQTPRYLIKTRGQQVTLSCSPISGHRSVSWYQQTPGQGLQFLFEYFSETQRNKGNFPGRFSGRQFSNSRSEMNVSTLELGDSALYLCASSRTGLNGQFFGPGTRLTVL.

This chain connects TRBV7-9 to TRBJ1-1; no clear D. Trimming shortened V by 2 bases and J by 7 bases, and 17 bases separated the two germline ends. Germline V gives CDR1 SEHNR, CDR2 FQNEAQ (reference sequence). CDR3 length equals 15 residues. CDR3 loop: CASSLIGNEVDEAFF. Here the CDR3 DNA reads TGTGCCAGCAGCTTAATAGGTAATGAGGTCGATGAAGCTTTCTTT.

The gene calls are TRBV19 and TRBJ2-7, with D unclear. From germline, CDR1 is LNHDA and CDR2 SQIVND (reference sequence). The CDR3 loop spans 13 amino acids. Trimming cost V 2 bases and J 0 bases, with 5 bases left between them. CDR3 nucleotides: TGTGCCAGTAGTATAACGGTCTCCTACGAGCAGTACTTC. It specifies CASSITVSYEQYF.

This clone was counted a few times. CDR3 region: CASSLLQGAGEQYF. The CDR3 DNA is TGTGCCAGCAGTTTACTCCAGGGGGCGGGAGAGCAGTACTTC. This chain uses TRBV27 with TRBJ2-7, with 8 bases identical to TRBD1. Losses at the gene ends were 2 bases for V and 7 bases for J; bases not matched to a gene: 7. CDR3 length equals 14 residues. Per germline, CDR1 MNHEY and CDR2 SMNVEV (reference sequence).

The genes are TRBV10-3 and TRBJ1-6; possible D gene TRBD1, 5 bases. Trimming took off 3 bases at V and 7 bases at J, with 22 bases between the two ends. Germline V gene sequence: CDR1 ENHRY, CDR2 SYGVKD. This CDR3 has 18 residues. CDR3 region: CAISDETATRSPNSPLHF. The DNA of the CDR3 is TGTGCCATCAGTGACGAGACAGCAACGAGGTCCCCAAATTCACCCCTCCACTTT.

This clone was seen only a few times. This rearrangement joins TRBV27 to TRBJ2-1, with TRBD1 matching over 9 bases. The CDR3 length is 15 residues. Per the germline V gene, CDR1 is MNHEY and CDR2 is SMNVEV (reference sequence). The junction had 5 bases not matched to a gene; V was cut back by 4 bases and J by 4 bases. CDR3 DNA sequence: TGTGCCAGCAGTTCCGGGACAGGGATTTACAATGAGCAGTTCTTC. Translation: CASSSGTGIYNEQFF.

In DNA form, the CDR3 reads TGTGCCAGCCATGGACAGAGGCCCAATGAGCAGTTCTTC. It translates to CASHGQRPNEQFF. The V gene is TRBV6-6, the J gene TRBJ2-1, with D tentatively TRBD1 (6 bases). Trimming removed 8 bases at V and 6 bases at J, with 14 bases between. In germline, CDR1 is MNHNY, CDR2 SVGAGI (reference sequence). The CDR3 extends over 13 amino acids.

To note about this clone: An end of the junction differs from the germline gene, which may be a read error. The gene calls are TRBV19 and TRBJ2-1, with D tentatively TRBD2 (5 bases). CDR3 length equals 16 residues. Germline V gene data show CDR1 as LNHDA and CDR2 as SQIVND (reference sequence). CDR3 sequence (DNA): TGTGCCAGTAGTGTTGCGGGCAGGTCCTCCAACAATGAGCAGTTCTTC. Encoded protein: CASSVAGRSSNNEQFF.

The V gene is TRBV18, the J gene TRBJ2-4, with unresolved D. V was trimmed by 0 bases and J by 9 bases, leaving 3 bases between them. Looked up from germline, CDR1 is KGHSH and CDR2 is LQKENI. The CDR3 contains 11 residues. CDR3 sequence: CASSPPGIQYF. The CDR3 DNA reads as TGTGCCAGCTCACCACCCGGCATTCAGTACTTC.

Here the CDR3 DNA reads TGTGCCAGCAGCCCAACAGGGCTCCATGAAAAACTGTTTTTT. Its translation: CASSPTGLHEKLFF. The chain joins TRBV11-2 to TRBJ1-4; perhaps TRBD1 as D (6 bases). Per the germline V gene, CDR1 is SGHAT and CDR2 is FQNNGV. CDR3 length: 14 residues. The V end was cut by 5 bases, the J end by 6 bases, with 13 bases between. Complete variable domain (other parts from reference TRBV11-2 and TRBJ1-4): EAGVAQSPRYKIIEKRQSVAFWCNPISGHATLYWYQQILGQGPKLLIQFQNNGVVDDSQLPKDRFSAERLKGVDSTLKIQPAKLEDSAVYLCASSPTGLHEKLFFGSGTQLSVL.

The V and J genes are TRBV6-5 and TRBJ2-7, with 8 bases matching TRBD1. V lost 5 bases and J lost 0; bases outside the gene matches: 6. The CDR3 is 15 amino acids. In germline, CDR1 is MNHEY, CDR2 SVGAGI. The CDR3 here is CASSAGTGTSYEQYF. CDR3 DNA sequence: TGTGCCAGCAGTGCCGGGACAGGAACCTCCTACGAGCAGTACTTC.

In its sample, this clone was seen a few times. V usage is TRBV6-5 and J usage is TRBJ2-1; no definite D call. V was trimmed by 4 bases and J by 4 bases, leaving 5 bases between them. The CDR3 has 12 residues. Germline V gives CDR1 MNHEY, CDR2 SVGAGI. The CDR3 reads CASSSGYNEQFF. The DNA for the CDR3 is TGTGCCAGCAGTTCCGGGTACAATGAGCAGTTCTTC.

The sample holds one count of this clone. The V gene is TRBV18, the J gene TRBJ1-2; possibly TRBD1 for D (5 bases). V lost 0 bases to trimming and J lost 8 bases, with 13 bases between them. In germline, CDR1 is KGHSH, CDR2 LQKENI. The CDR3 loop spans 14 amino acids. CDR3 protein: CASSPPGRDRGYTF. As DNA, the CDR3 is TGTGCCAGCTCACCACCGGGCAGGGATCGGGGCTACACCTTC.

Note on this clone: A junction end diverges from the germline sequence, so it may reflect a read error. This rearrangement joins TRBV4-3 to TRBJ2-1, with D possibly being TRBD2 (5 bases). The CDR3 totals 15 residues. Germline assignment: CDR1 LGHNA and CDR2 YSLEER. The CDR3 sequence: CASSGSSINYNAQFF. The CDR3 bases are TGCGCCAGCAGCGGGTCTAGCATCAACTACAATGCGCAGTTCTTC.

The V and J genes are TRBV19 and TRBJ1-5; TRBD1 aligns across 7 bases. The CDR3 has 13 amino acids. J lost 0 bases, V lost 11 bases, and 4 bases had no gene match. CDR1 LNHDA and CDR2 SQIVND come from the germline V gene (reference sequence). CDR3 residues: CAARTGSNQPQHF. As DNA, the CDR3 is TGTGCCGCCCGGACAGGTAGCAATCAGCCCCAGCATTTT.

The J gene is TRBJ2-1, the V gene TRBV7-3, with 7 bases fitting TRBD2. The germline CDR1 and CDR2 sequences are SGHTA and FQGTGA. This CDR3 region has 17 residues. V shed 1 base, J shed 7 bases, and the junction held 13 bases outside the gene matches. The CDR3 spells CASSLSSSRGGLNEQFF. The CDR3 DNA is TGTGCCAGCAGCTTAAGTAGTTCCCGGGGAGGGTTGAATGAGCAGTTCTTC.

The chain links TRBV5-1 to TRBJ2-3, with 8 bases identical to TRBD2. The V segment lost 4 bases and the J segment 4 bases; nucleotides outside the gene matches: 5. CDR1 is SGHRS, CDR2 YFSETQ, per germline. The CDR3 is 14 amino acids. This CDR3 is CASSIGTSSDTQYF. The CDR3, as DNA: TGCGCCAGCAGCATCGGGACTAGTTCAGATACGCAGTATTTT.

The chain is built from TRBV6-4 and TRBJ1-6; D unresolved. V was clipped by 0 bases and J by 6 bases, with 12 bases between them. The CDR3 has 16 residues. CDR1 is MRHNA, CDR2 SNTAGT, per germline. The CDR3 DNA is TGTGCCAGCAGTGACTCCTCGACTCTATCTAATTCACCCCTCCACTTT. Translating it yields CASSDSSTLSNSPLHF.

The gene calls are TRBV14 and TRBJ2-3; 8 bases line up with TRBD2. The CDR3 covers 14 residues. The V segment lost 7 bases and the J segment 2 bases; nucleotides outside the gene matches: 5. CDR1 SGHDN and CDR2 FVKESK come from the germline V gene. The CDR3 DNA follows: TGTGCCAGCAACGCGGGGGGCCTCACAGATACGCAGTATTTT. Protein: CASNAGGLTDTQYF.

The chain recombines TRBV10-1 with TRBJ1-5; D remains ambiguous. Trimming removed 3 bases at V and 1 base at J, with 4 bases between. Germline V gene lookup returns CDR1 WNHNN and CDR2 SYGVQD (reference sequence). The CDR3 has 13 residues. CDR3 DNA sequence: TGCGCCAGCAGTGAACACAGCAATCAGCCCCAGCATTTT. Translated, it gives CASSEHSNQPQHF.

V and J are TRBV13 and TRBJ2-1, with 7 bases identical to TRBD2. The junction had 3 bases not matched to a gene; V was cut back by 4 bases and J by 0 bases. From germline, CDR1 is PRHDT and CDR2 FYEKMQ (reference sequence). This CDR3 region has 15 residues. DNA of the CDR3: TGTGCCAGCAGCTGGCGGGGGTCCTCCTACAATGAGCAGTTCTTC. Translated, it gives CASSWRGSSYNEQFF. Filled out from reference TRBV13 and TRBJ2-1, the complete variable domain reads AAGVIQSPRHLIKEKRETATLKCYPIPRHDTVYWYQQGPGQDPQFLISFYEKMQSDKGSIPDRFSAQQFSDYHSELNMSSLELGDSALYFCASSWRGSSYNEQFFGPGTRLTVL.

This chain joins TRBV4-3 and TRBJ1-4; the D gene is possibly TRBD1 (5 bases). CDR1 and CDR2 from the germline V gene are LGHNA and YSLEER. V was shortened by 2 bases and J by 4 bases, with 14 bases between the two germline ends. The CDR3 runs 16 residues. CDR3 amino acids: CASSQSVLGGNEKLFF. CDR3 DNA sequence: TGCGCCAGCAGCCAATCAGTGTTGGGGGGTAATGAAAAACTGTTTTTT.

This clone was detected a few times. The rearrangement uses TRBV5-4 and TRBJ2-7; possibly TRBD1 for D (5 bases). The CDR3 is made up of 13 amino acids. V lost 4 bases to trimming and J lost 3 bases, with 11 bases between them. The V gene's germline CDR1 is SGHNT and CDR2 YYREEE (reference sequence). CDR3 bases: TGTGCCAGCAGCGTTGCAGGGTTCTACGAGCAGTACTTC. Protein sequence: CASSVAGFYEQYF.

This chain joins TRBV5-1 and TRBJ2-7, with 9 bases identical to TRBD1. This CDR3 contains 14 residues. Germline V lookup: CDR1 SGHRS, CDR2 YFSETQ. With 1 base clipped from V and 5 bases from J, the junction kept 4 bases outside the gene matches. CDR3 bases: TGCGCCAGCAGCTTGAGGGGACAGGGCGACGAGCAGTACTTC. Translated: CASSLRGQGDEQYF.